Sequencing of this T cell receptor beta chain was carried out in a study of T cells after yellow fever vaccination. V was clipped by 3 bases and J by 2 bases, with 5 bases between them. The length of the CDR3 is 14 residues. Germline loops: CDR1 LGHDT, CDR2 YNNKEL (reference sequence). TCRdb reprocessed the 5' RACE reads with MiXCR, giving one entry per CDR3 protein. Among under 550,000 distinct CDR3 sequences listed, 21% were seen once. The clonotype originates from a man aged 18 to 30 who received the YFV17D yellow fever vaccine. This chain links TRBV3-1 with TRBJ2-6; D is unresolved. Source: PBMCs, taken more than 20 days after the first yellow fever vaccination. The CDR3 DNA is TGTGCCAGCAGCCATGGCGCTGGGGCCAACGTCCTGACTTTC. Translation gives CASSHGAGANVLTF.